This entry lists 19 T cell receptor beta chains sequenced from one sample in a study of shared clonotypes between healthy human individuals. Assay used: immunoSEQ multiplex PCR; TCRdb lists only in-frame clones, some missing. The sample has a few million clones, 93% seen once. Source material: naive CD4+ T cells from PBMCs. Sample subset: CD45RA+ positively selected. The receptor set was obtained from a man aged 18 to 29 in good health. Some clones in this sample may be carry-over from other donors' samples.

The J gene is TRBJ2-1, the V gene TRBV5-1; the match to TRBD2 covers 8 bases. Germline V CDR1 and CDR2: SGHRS, YFSETQ. Trimming at V came to 4 bases and at J to 6 bases, leaving 12 bases not matched to a gene. The CDR3 runs 16 residues. The CDR3 DNA follows: TGCGCCAGCAGCCTGTATGTCGCGGGAGGCACCAATGAGCAGTTCTTC. Protein sequence: CASSLYVAGGTNEQFF.

The chain combines TRBV7-9 with TRBJ2-7; 13 bases match TRBD2. The CDR3 loop spans 17 amino acids. The ends lost 1 base at V and 3 bases at J; junction bases unmatched: 6. Germline V gene data show CDR1 as SEHNR and CDR2 as FQNEAQ (reference sequence). The CDR3 DNA follows: TGTGCCAGCAGCTTAGAGCGGACTAGCGGGAGCGACTACGAGCAGTACTTC. As protein: CASSLERTSGSDYEQYF.

The chain couples TRBV9 to TRBJ2-2; D gene unclear. V dropped 4 bases and J dropped 6 bases, with 13 bases sitting between them. In germline, CDR1 is SGDLS, CDR2 YYNGEE. The CDR3 runs to 14 residues. The CDR3 loop reads CASSRHYRAGELFF. The DNA of the CDR3 is TGTGCCAGCAGCCGACACTATCGCGCCGGGGAGCTGTTTTTT.

This rearrangement joins TRBV7-8 to TRBJ2-1; 11 nucleotides match TRBD2. The CDR3 is 15 residues long. V lost 10 bases to trimming and J lost 6 bases; unmatched junction nucleotides: 11. Per the germline V gene, CDR1 is SGHVS and CDR2 is FQNEAQ. The CDR3 is CATGPGTSGPNEQFF. The DNA of the CDR3 is TGTGCCACGGGACCGGGGACTAGCGGACCCAATGAGCAGTTCTTC.

The rearrangement joins TRBV4-2 to TRBJ2-5, with 9 bases matching TRBD1. Trimming removed 4 bases from V and 5 bases from J; junction bases left unmatched: 5. CDR1 is LGHNA, CDR2 YNFKEQ, per germline. This CDR3 is built from 14 residues. CDR3 DNA: TGTGCCAGCAGCCCGGGACAGGGTCAGGAGACCCAGTACTTC. Translated, it gives CASSPGQGQETQYF.

The chain carries TRBV9 and TRBJ2-2, with D perhaps assigned TRBD1 or TRBD2 (7 bases each). The V gene's germline CDR1 is SGDLS and CDR2 YYNGEE. The CDR3 has 16 residues. V shed 4 bases and J shed 0 bases, with 13 bases lying between them. The CDR3 DNA follows: TGTGCCAGCAGCCCAGGGGGGGCCGCGAACACCGGGGAGCTGTTTTTT. Residues: CASSPGGAANTGELFF.

The CDR3 sequence: CASSTGNSGELFF. CDR3 DNA sequence: TGTGCCAGCAGCACCGGAAACTCCGGGGAGCTGTTTTTT. This chain connects TRBV7-3 to TRBJ2-2; D is unresolved. CDR3 size: 13 residues. With 5 bases removed from V and 6 bases from J, the gap between germline ends came to 10 bases. Germline V CDR1 and CDR2: SGHTA, FQGTGA.

The rearrangement links TRBV2 to TRBJ2-1, with 8 bases that match TRBD2. Germline CDR1 reads SNHLY; CDR2 reads FYNNEI. There are 15 residues in the CDR3. The V and J ends lost 6 bases and 9 bases, in that order; junction bases with no gene match: 13. CDR3 loop: CASRGDGGRFVEQFF. The CDR3 nucleotides are TGTGCCAGCAGGGGTGATGGCGGGAGGTTTGTTGAGCAGTTCTTC.

The rearrangement uses TRBV5-1 and TRBJ2-3, with D possibly being TRBD1 (5 bases). Germline CDR1 is SGHRS and CDR2 is YFSETQ. V was cut by 0 bases and J by 6 bases, with 11 bases left in between. The CDR3 extends over 14 amino acids. The CDR3 region has the DNA TGCGCCAGCAGCTTGGAGGGGTCCGCCGATACGCAGTATTTT. Protein product: CASSLEGSADTQYF.

The chain links TRBV5-1 to TRBJ2-2; D could derive from TRBD1 or TRBD2 (7 bases each). Germline lookup yields CDR1 SGHRS and CDR2 YFSETQ. V lost 4 bases to trimming and J lost 10 bases, with 20 bases between them. CDR3 length equals 15 residues. CDR3 region: CASSEGASGGAELFF. The CDR3 nucleotides are TGCGCCAGCAGCGAGGGGGCTTCGGGAGGTGCGGAGCTGTTTTTT.

The chain combines TRBV18 with TRBJ1-1; possibly TRBD1 for D (5 bases). The CDR3 has 16 residues. Trimming left V 3 bases short and J 2 bases short, with 16 bases between. Germline V CDR1 and CDR2: KGHSH, LQKENI. CDR3 loop: CASSPALSQVNTEAFF. DNA of the CDR3: TGTGCCAGCTCACCGGCCCTTTCACAGGTTAACACTGAAGCTTTCTTT.

Comment on this clone: In the same sample, other DNA sequences code for this CDR3. The chain links TRBV5-1 to TRBJ2-5, with D perhaps matching TRBD1 (5 bases). The CDR3 extends over 15 amino acids. Trimming cost V 0 bases and J 3 bases, with 12 bases left between them. CDR1 is SGHRS, CDR2 YFSETQ, per germline. Written as DNA, the CDR3 is TGCGCCAGCAGCTTGGCCGCAGGGTCTGAAGAGACCCAGTACTTC. Translation gives CASSLAAGSEETQYF.

The rearrangement links TRBV28 to TRBJ1-1; unclear D gene. This CDR3 spans 11 amino acids. V gave up 4 bases and J gave up 7 bases, with 7 bases separating them. Germline CDR1 reads MDHEN; CDR2 reads SYDVKM. The CDR3 sequence is CASSSRFEAFF. The CDR3 DNA reads TGTGCCAGCAGTTCTCGCTTTGAAGCTTTCTTT. The full variable domain, with the rest looked up from reference TRBV28 and TRBJ1-1, is DVKVTQSSRYLVKRTGEKVFLECVQDMDHENMFWYRQDPGLGLRLIYFSYDVKMKEKGDIPEGYSVSREKKERFSLILESASTNQTSMYLCASSSRFEAFFGQGTRLTVV.

This chain uses TRBV11-3 with TRBJ2-3; 7 bases fit TRBD2. V lost 1 base, J lost 2 bases, and 9 bases stayed unmatched. This CDR3 comprises 17 residues. Germline CDR1 SGHNT, CDR2 YENEEA. The CDR3 region has the DNA TGTGCCAGCAGCTTAGGTGGGCCGGGAGGTATCACAGATACGCAGTATTTT. This translates into CASSLGGPGGITDTQYF.

The chain combines TRBV28 with TRBJ2-3; D is uncertain. V lost 6 bases and J 2 bases, leaving 24 bases between the germline ends. The CDR3 runs to 18 residues. CDR1 and CDR2 (germline): MDHEN, SYDVKM. The CDR3 DNA reads as TGTGCCAGCAGCGAAAACGACTGGGCTGTGGACCTCACAGATACGCAGTATTTT. It specifies CASSENDWAVDLTDTQYF.

This chain connects TRBV5-1 to TRBJ2-2, with TRBD1 matching over 7 bases. Looked up from germline, CDR1 is SGHRS and CDR2 is YFSETQ. The ends lost 4 bases at V and 3 bases at J; junction bases unmatched: 6. The CDR3 is made up of 15 amino acids. The CDR3 reads CASSRQGDYTGELFF. The DNA for the CDR3 is TGCGCCAGCAGCCGACAGGGCGACTACACCGGGGAGCTGTTTTTT.

This clone was detected only once. This chain uses TRBV11-3 with TRBJ2-5; TRBD1 aligns across 9 bases. Unmatched junction bases numbered 15, after V lost 5 bases and J lost 5 bases. Per germline, CDR1 SGHNT and CDR2 YENEEA. CDR3 size: 17 residues. CDR3 bases: TGTGCCAGCAGCATAGGAACCACGACAGGGGGTCGTGAGACCCAGTACTTC. Encoded protein: CASSIGTTTGGRETQYF.

This chain links TRBV28 with TRBJ2-2; TRBD2 matches 8 bases. This CDR3 spans 15 amino acids. The V segment lost 7 bases and the J segment 7 bases; nucleotides outside the gene matches: 11. CDR1 MDHEN and CDR2 SYDVKM come from the germline V gene. The CDR3 region is CASNMGLVANGELFF. The DNA for the CDR3 is TGTGCCAGCAACATGGGACTAGTGGCTAACGGGGAGCTGTTTTTT.

The genes are TRBV27 and TRBJ2-1, with 10 bases lining up with TRBD2. This CDR3 contains 19 residues. The junction had 17 bases not matched to a gene; V was cut back by 4 bases and J by 5 bases. In germline, CDR1 is MNHEY, CDR2 SMNVEV (reference sequence). As DNA, the CDR3 is TGTGCCAGCAGTTCCCGAGGAAGCGGGAGGGCCCTATTGAACAATGAGCAGTTCTTC. It encodes CASSSRGSGRALLNNEQFF.